Shown below are 12 T cell receptor beta chains from a single sample sequenced in a study of blood T cell repertoires in COVID-19. The repertoire was sequenced with immunoSEQ multiplex PCR; TCRdb's copy has only in-frame clones and lacks some. Among about 230,000 clones listed, more than 65% were seen once. Sequenced input: peripheral blood. The receptors were gathered from a woman of 80 years or more with acute or convalescent COVID-19.

This chain connects TRBV19 to TRBJ1-2, with TRBD1 matching 9 bases. This CDR3 comprises 14 residues. With V trimmed by 7 bases and J by 4 bases, 7 bases remained unmatched. Germline-derived CDR1 and CDR2 are LNHDA and SQIVND (reference sequence). CDR3 in DNA: TGTGCCAGTACCCTGGACAGGGGTAGCTATGGCTACACCTTC. Translated, it gives CASTLDRGSYGYTF.

V gene TRBV3-1 (or the pseudogene TRBV3-2) combines with J gene TRBJ2-3; TRBD2 is a possible D gene (7 bases). This CDR3 is built from 15 residues. With 8 bases removed from V and 1 base from J, the gap between germline ends came to 16 bases. The germline gives CDR1 LGHDT, CDR2 YNNKEL (reference sequence). CDR3 protein: CASLPRGGRTDTQYF. The CDR3 DNA reads TGTGCCAGCTTACCAAGGGGGGGACGCACAGATACGCAGTATTTT.

The rearrangement joins TRBV3-1 (or the pseudogene TRBV3-2) to TRBJ1-2, with TRBD1 matching 7 bases. The CDR3 loop spans 17 amino acids. CDR1 is LGHDT and CDR2 is YNNKEL in the germline V gene (reference sequence). With 3 bases clipped from V and 8 bases from J, the junction kept 18 bases outside the gene matches. Here the CDR3 reads CASSHGLLTGILEGYTF. In nucleotides, the CDR3 is TGTGCCAGCAGCCACGGACTCTTGACAGGGATCCTGGAGGGCTACACCTTC.

The gene calls are TRBV19 and TRBJ2-5, with 8 bases lining up with TRBD1. The germline gives CDR1 LNHDA, CDR2 SQIVND (reference sequence). There are 16 residues in the CDR3. With V trimmed by 4 bases and J by 5 bases, 12 bases remained unmatched. Written as DNA, the CDR3 is TGTGCCAGTAGTAGTACCTACACGACAGGGGTGGAGACCCAGTACTTC. This gives the protein CASSSTYTTGVETQYF.

The DNA of the CDR3 is TGTGCCAGCAGTTATGGACAGGGGAACACTGAAGCTTTCTTT. It yields the protein CASSYGQGNTEAFF. The chain combines TRBV6-2 or TRBV6-3 with TRBJ1-1; TRBD1 aligns across 8 bases. The CDR3 extends over 14 amino acids. CDR1 is MNHEY and CDR2 is SVGEGT in the germline V gene. Losses at the gene ends were 3 bases for V and 1 base for J; bases not matched to a gene: 1.

This clone appeared a few times. V is TRBV2 and J is TRBJ1-3; unclear D gene. V was cut by 6 bases and J by 1 base, with 10 bases left in between. There are 14 residues in the CDR3. Germline CDR1 is SNHLY and CDR2 is FYNNEI. The CDR3 nucleotides read TGTGCCAGCAGACACGGGGTTTCTGGAAACACCATATATTTT. This encodes CASRHGVSGNTIYF.

This clone was recorded only once. The chain is built from TRBV5-1 and TRBJ2-3; a possible D gene is TRBD1 (5 bases). Germline V gene sequence: CDR1 SGHRS, CDR2 YFSETQ. Trimming took 0 bases from V and 4 from J, leaving 9 bases between them. The CDR3 length is 14 residues. The CDR3 nucleotides are TGCGCCAGCAGCTTGGTAGGGGCCGCAGATACGCAGTATTTT. Protein product: CASSLVGAADTQYF.

The V gene is TRBV24-1, the J gene TRBJ1-5; the D gene is possibly TRBD1 (5 bases). The CDR3 spans 17 residues. Germline CDR1 and CDR2: KGHDR and SFDVKD. V shed 9 bases and J shed 2 bases, with 22 bases lying between them. CDR3 sequence reads: CATALIDSWEGNQPQHF. The CDR3 bases are TGTGCCACCGCGCTTATCGACAGCTGGGAGGGCAATCAGCCCCAGCATTTT.

This chain joins TRBV5-1 and TRBJ1-1; 9 bases line up with TRBD1. The CDR3 spans 15 residues. After removal of 4 bases from V and 0 bases from J, the junction contained 4 bases not matched to a gene. Germline loops: CDR1 SGHRS, CDR2 YFSETQ. DNA of the CDR3: TGCGCCAGCAGCCCCGGACAGGGGCTGAACACTGAAGCTTTCTTT. This translates into CASSPGQGLNTEAFF.

The chain has TRBV19 and TRBJ2-5, with TRBD1 matching over 9 bases. The CDR3 totals 16 residues. J gave up 1 base and V 4 bases, and 7 bases lay outside the gene matches. Germline CDR1 LNHDA, CDR2 SQIVND (reference sequence). The DNA of the CDR3 is TGTGCCAGTAGTACCCGACAGGGGGGTTTCCAAGAGACCCAGTACTTC. Translation gives CASSTRQGGFQETQYF.

V and J are TRBV4-1 and TRBJ1-3; 8 bases match TRBD1. The CDR3 sequence is 14 residues long. Looked up from germline, CDR1 is MGHRA and CDR2 is YSYEKL. The V gene end was trimmed by 5 bases and the J gene end by 2 bases; junction bases not matched to a gene: 2. The CDR3 here is CASSADRAGNTIYF. For the CDR3, the DNA is TGCGCCAGCAGCGCGGACAGGGCTGGAAACACCATATATTTT.

This rearrangement joins TRBV2 to TRBJ2-7, with D perhaps TRBD1 (7 bases). The CDR3 length is 16 residues. CDR1 is SNHLY, CDR2 FYNNEI, per germline. Trimming removed 6 bases from V and 5 bases from J, with 23 bases in between. DNA for the CDR3: TGTGCCAGCAGCGAAATGTGGACAGGTCAGCGGGACGAGCAGTACTTC. This gives the protein CASSEMWTGQRDEQYF.